Presented here are 24 T cell receptor beta chains from one specimen sequenced in a study of blood T cell repertoires in COVID-19. Using immunoSEQ multiplex PCR, the repertoire was profiled, and TCRdb retains in-frame clones only, with some absent. The sample carries about 220,000 clones, about 85% recorded once. Sequenced material: peripheral blood. The receptors originated from a man aged 25 to 40 with active or convalescent COVID-19.

V gene TRBV10-1 combines with J gene TRBJ2-5, with 10 nucleotides matching TRBD1. Looked up from germline, CDR1 is WNHNN and CDR2 is SYGVQD (reference sequence). The V segment lost 0 bases and the J segment 2 bases; nucleotides outside the gene matches: 12. This CDR3 region has 19 residues. CDR3 loop: CASSESKKGRDRGQETQYF. The CDR3 coding sequence is TGCGCCAGCAGTGAGTCGAAAAAGGGGCGGGACAGGGGACAAGAGACCCAGTACTTC.

This sequence joins TRBV5-6 and TRBJ1-4; possibly TRBD1 for D (6 bases). CDR3 length: 14 amino acids. In germline, CDR1 is SGHDT, CDR2 YYEEEE. Trimming removed 1 base at V and 8 bases at J, with 12 bases between. CDR3 nucleotide sequence: TGTGCCAGCAGCTTGACAGGGAAGGGCGAAAAACTGTTTTTT. It translates to CASSLTGKGEKLFF.

The chain employs TRBV7-9 and TRBJ1-2, with TRBD1 identical over 9 bases. The V gene's germline CDR1 is SEHNR and CDR2 FQNEAQ (reference sequence). Losses at the gene ends were 2 bases for V and 4 bases for J; bases not matched to a gene: 5. CDR3 length: 15 residues. The CDR3 is CASSLRTGVGYGYTF. CDR3 bases: TGTGCCAGCAGCTTAAGGACAGGGGTGGGCTATGGCTACACCTTC.

V gene TRBV20-1 combines with J gene TRBJ2-7, with 11 bases identical to TRBD2. Per the germline V gene, CDR1 is DFQATT and CDR2 is SNEGSKA (reference sequence). After removal of 3 bases from V and 0 bases from J, the junction contained 4 bases not matched to a gene. The CDR3 extends over 15 amino acids. The CDR3 bases are TGCAGTGCTAGTAGCGGGAGGGCCCCCTCCTACGAGCAGTACTTC. Translated, it gives CSASSGRAPSYEQYF.

The genes are TRBV9 and TRBJ2-5; D might be TRBD1 (5 bases). Trimming cost V 8 bases and J 5 bases, with 10 bases left between them. Per germline, CDR1 SGDLS and CDR2 YYNGEE. The CDR3 totals 11 residues. Here the CDR3 DNA reads TGTGCCAGTATCTGGGGCGAGACCCAGTACTTC. Protein: CASIWGETQYF.

This sequence joins TRBV5-1 and TRBJ2-2, with D unresolved. Germline-derived CDR1 and CDR2 are SGHRS and YFSETQ. V lost 0 bases and J lost 4, with 7 bases in between. The CDR3 has 14 residues. CDR3 amino acids: CASSLGFGTGELFF. The CDR3 DNA is TGCGCCAGCAGCTTGGGCTTCGGCACCGGGGAGCTGTTTTTT.

CDR3 region: CASTIRSLEGTQYF. The CDR3 DNA follows: TGTGCCAGCACGATTCGGAGCTTAGAGGGGACCCAGTACTTC. This chain links TRBV2 with TRBJ2-5; TRBD2 might be the D (5 bases). CDR3 size: 14 residues. CDR1 is SNHLY and CDR2 is FYNNEI in the germline V gene. V dropped 7 bases and J dropped 7 bases, with 19 bases sitting between them. Combining the CDR3 with reference TRBV2 and TRBJ2-5 gives the whole variable domain EPEVTQTPSHQVTQMGQEVILRCVPISNHLYFYWYRQILGQKVEFLVSFYNNEISEKSEIFDDQFSVERPDGSNFTLKIRSTKLEDSAMYFCASTIRSLEGTQYFGPGTRLLVL.

The J gene is TRBJ2-7, the V gene TRBV5-1; no clear D gene. Trimming removed 5 bases at V and 1 base at J, with 7 bases between. Looked up from germline, CDR1 is SGHRS and CDR2 is YFSETQ. This CDR3 region has 12 residues. The CDR3 DNA reads TGCGCCAGCAGGGGCGAGTCCTACGAGCAGTACTTC. Translated, it gives CASRGESYEQYF.

V usage is TRBV7-9 and J usage is TRBJ1-5; D may be TRBD1 (5 bases). There are 15 residues in the CDR3. Per germline, CDR1 SEHNR and CDR2 FQNEAQ (reference sequence). Trimming left V 0 bases short and J 2 bases short, with 8 bases between. CDR3 loop: CASSLAGEGNQPQHF. In DNA form, the CDR3 reads TGTGCCAGCAGCTTAGCAGGGGAAGGCAATCAGCCCCAGCATTTT.

The chain uses TRBV7-9 and TRBJ2-7; 9 positions agree with TRBD1. V shed 3 bases and J 3 bases; nucleotides not matched to a gene: 9. There are 16 residues in the CDR3. Germline V lookup: CDR1 SEHNR, CDR2 FQNEAQ (reference sequence). For the CDR3, the DNA is TGTGCCAGCAGCTTCTTTCCGGGACAGGGACACTACGAGCAGTACTTC. Translated: CASSFFPGQGHYEQYF.

The sample holds one count of this clone. The chain has TRBV28 and TRBJ2-5, with D tentatively TRBD1 (6 bases). This CDR3 is built from 14 residues. Deletions cut 5 bases from V and 2 bases from J, with 12 bases between. The V gene's germline CDR1 is MDHEN and CDR2 SYDVKM. CDR3 amino acids: CASSTSGQQETQYF. DNA of the CDR3: TGTGCCAGCAGTACAAGCGGACAGCAAGAGACCCAGTACTTC.

CDR3 in DNA: TGTGCCATCAGTGAGACAACAGATACGCAGTATTTT. It encodes CAISETTDTQYF. The V gene is TRBV10-3, the J gene TRBJ2-3; D is undetermined. Between the trimmed V and J ends, which lost 2 bases and 3 bases, there was a span of 3 bases. The CDR3 contains 12 residues. The germline CDR1 and CDR2 sequences are ENHRY and SYGVKD.

V usage is TRBV7-2 and J usage is TRBJ1-4; maybe TRBD1 (5 bases). Trimming pared 6 bases from V and 0 bases from J, leaving 14 bases between. This CDR3 region has 16 residues. CDR1 is SGHTA and CDR2 is FQGNSA in the germline V gene. The CDR3 protein is CASRARWGATNEKLFF. CDR3 coding DNA: TGTGCCAGCAGGGCCCGTTGGGGGGCAACTAATGAAAAACTGTTTTTT.

The chain recombines TRBV6-5 with TRBJ2-7; 8 bases are a match to TRBD2. Unmatched junction bases numbered 5, after V lost 5 bases and J lost 2 bases. This CDR3 has 14 amino acids. Germline-derived CDR1 and CDR2 are MNHEY and SVGAGI. The CDR3 DNA sequence: TGTGCCAGCAGTACCGAGCGGGGGACCTACGAGCAGTACTTC. Translation gives CASSTERGTYEQYF.

The chain joins TRBV27 to TRBJ2-7; TRBD1 matches 9 bases. Germline assignment: CDR1 MNHEY and CDR2 SMNVEV (reference sequence). This CDR3 region has 15 residues. The ends lost 2 bases at V and 3 bases at J; junction bases unmatched: 5. The CDR3, as DNA: TGTGCCAGCAGTTTAACAGGGGGCCTTAACTACGAGCAGTACTTC. This codes for CASSLTGGLNYEQYF.

This chain links TRBV3-1 (or the pseudogene TRBV3-2) with TRBJ1-3; D not resolved. Trimming shortened V by 2 bases and J by 2 bases, and 10 bases separated the two germline ends. Germline lookup yields CDR1 LGHDT and CDR2 YNNKEL (reference sequence). This CDR3 is built from 15 residues. CDR3 coding DNA: TGTGCCAGCAGCCAAATGGCCGAAGCTGGAAACACCATATATTTT. Translated, it gives CASSQMAEAGNTIYF.

This sequence joins TRBV28 and TRBJ2-1; D ambiguous. Trimming shortened V by 3 bases and J by 5 bases, and 14 bases separated the two germline ends. The CDR3 consists of 15 residues. CDR1 is MDHEN and CDR2 is SYDVKM in the germline V gene. In DNA, the CDR3 is TGTGCCAGCAGTTTCTCCCCAGGATTTAACAATGAGCAGTTCTTC. Protein: CASSFSPGFNNEQFF. Supplemented by reference TRBV28 and TRBJ2-1, the full variable domain reads DVKVTQSSRYLVKRTGEKVFLECVQDMDHENMFWYRQDPGLGLRLIYFSYDVKMKEKGDIPEGYSVSREKKERFSLILESASTNQTSMYLCASSFSPGFNNEQFFGPGTRLTVL.

CDR3 DNA sequence: TGTGCCAGCAGTCTCCTGACAGGGGAGTACGAGCAGTACTTC. Its translation: CASSLLTGEYEQYF. The chain links TRBV27 to TRBJ2-7; 8 bases align to TRBD1. The CDR3 sequence is 14 residues long. V lost 5 bases and J lost 4; bases outside the gene matches: 7. CDR1 and CDR2 from the germline V gene are MNHEY and SMNVEV (reference sequence).

The rearrangement joins TRBV7-2 to TRBJ1-5; no clear D gene. V was shortened by 1 base and J by 6 bases, with 10 bases between the two germline ends. The length of the CDR3 is 14 residues. Germline lookup yields CDR1 SGHTA and CDR2 FQGNSA. CDR3 amino acids: CASSLGGYRQPQHF. As DNA, the CDR3 is TGTGCCAGCAGCTTAGGAGGGTATCGTCAGCCCCAGCATTTT.

The chain carries TRBV12-3 or TRBV12-4 and TRBJ2-7; 11 nucleotides match TRBD2. The CDR3 totals 13 residues. The junction had 2 bases not matched to a gene; V was cut back by 3 bases and J by 7 bases. The CDR3 loop reads CASSFASGGEQYF. The CDR3 nucleotides read TGTGCCAGCAGTTTTGCTAGCGGGGGGGAGCAGTACTTC.

The rearrangement joins TRBV18 to TRBJ1-5; D uncertain. Germline V gene sequence: CDR1 KGHSH, CDR2 LQKENI. V gave up 2 bases and J gave up 1 base, with 6 bases separating them. CDR3 length equals 14 residues. The CDR3 protein is CASSPGTSNQPQHF. The CDR3 nucleotides are TGTGCCAGCTCACCAGGCACCAGCAATCAGCCCCAGCATTTT.

The rearrangement links TRBV5-1 to TRBJ1-2; tentatively, D is TRBD1 (6 bases). V lost 4 bases to trimming and J lost 5 bases, with 12 bases between them. The CDR3 covers 13 residues. CDR1 and CDR2 from the germline V gene are SGHRS and YFSETQ. In DNA form, the CDR3 reads TGCGCCAGCAGCGAAATGGACAGTTATGGCTACACCTTC. Amino acids: CASSEMDSYGYTF.

V and J are TRBV1 and TRBJ1-6; the table's TRBD1 call for D was not verified on the DNA. TRBV1 is labeled a pseudogene. CDR3 length: 15 amino acids. The CDR3 DNA follows: TGCACCAGCAGCCAAGATCGAACAGGGAATTCACCCCTCCACTTT. As protein: CTSSQDRTGNSPLHF.

This chain connects TRBV5-6 to TRBJ1-4; D might be TRBD1 (5 bases). CDR1 and CDR2 from the germline V gene are SGHDT and YYEEEE. V shed 2 bases and J shed 8 bases, with 22 bases lying between them. The CDR3 runs 17 residues. CDR3 residues: CASSFPRGSGKGEKLFF. Here the CDR3 DNA reads TGTGCCAGCAGCTTTCCGCGGGGGTCGGGAAAGGGGGAAAAACTGTTTTTT.